The 25 T cell receptor beta chains reported below all come from one sample, sequenced in a study of T cells in localized non-small cell lung cancer. Some clones are missing from TCRdb's copy, which holds only in-frame ones; the method was immunoSEQ multiplex PCR. This sample yields about 40,000 clones, of which 81% are seen a single time; under 7.5% belongs to the top ten. The starting material was peripheral blood mononuclear cells, obtained before any cancer treatment. The source of these receptors is a male donor older than 55 with stage II lung adenocarcinoma.

This clone has just a few counts. The genes are TRBV6-5 and TRBJ1-1; D not certain. The CDR3 has 15 residues. Germline V gene lookup returns CDR1 MNHEY and CDR2 SVGAGI. V was clipped by 5 bases and J by 1 base, with 14 bases between them. In nucleotides, the CDR3 is TGTGCCAGCAGTCCCTTTAATCCCGCGAACACTGAAGCTTTCTTT. Encoded protein: CASSPFNPANTEAFF.

The J gene is TRBJ1-5, the V gene TRBV7-2; TRBD1 agrees at 11 bases. J gave up 4 bases and V 5 bases, and 7 bases lay outside the gene matches. This CDR3 spans 16 amino acids. Germline V gene data show CDR1 as SGHTA and CDR2 as FQGNSA. This CDR3 is CASSERDRGSNQPQHF. The CDR3 bases are TGTGCCAGCAGCGAGCGGGACAGGGGGTCGAATCAGCCCCAGCATTTT.

This clone occurred once. The chain is built from TRBV4-2 and TRBJ1-1; D possibly corresponds to TRBD1 (5 bases). Germline loops: CDR1 LGHNA, CDR2 YNFKEQ. Between the trimmed V and J ends, which lost 4 bases and 7 bases, there was a span of 13 bases. The CDR3 is 13 amino acids. CDR3 protein: CASSPTDTLEAFF. In nucleotides, the CDR3 is TGTGCCAGCAGCCCGACAGACACGCTTGAAGCTTTCTTT.

This clone has just one count. The chain has TRBV2 and TRBJ2-5, with 10 bases identical to TRBD1. The DNA end favors TRBJ2-7, so the J call may be wrong. CDR1 and CDR2 from the germline V gene are SNHLY and FYNNEI. The CDR3 extends over 14 amino acids. This CDR3 is CASRTGGLPYEQYF. The CDR3 DNA is TGTGCCAGCAGGACAGGGGGCCTACCCTACGAGCAGTACTTC.

V gene TRBV5-5 combines with J gene TRBJ2-7, with a possible D match to TRBD1 (6 bases). Germline-derived CDR1 and CDR2 are SGHKS and YYEKEE (reference sequence). The length of the CDR3 is 15 residues. The ends were cut back, 0 bases at V and 6 bases at J, with 16 bases in the middle. The CDR3 sequence: CASSLADRYASEQYF. The DNA of the CDR3 is TGTGCCAGCAGCTTGGCCGACAGGTATGCGAGCGAGCAGTACTTC. The full variable domain, completed using reference TRBV5-5 and TRBJ2-7, is DAGVTQSPTHLIKTRGQQVTLRCSPISGHKSVSWYQQVLGQGPQFIFQYYEKEERGRGNFPDRFSARQFPNYSSELNVNALLLGDSALYLCASSLADRYASEQYFGPGTRLTVT.

The chain uses TRBV12-5 and TRBJ2-3; TRBD2 matches 7 bases. Trimming at V came to 3 bases and at J to 5 bases, leaving 5 bases not matched to a gene. Per the germline V gene, CDR1 is LGHNT and CDR2 is FRNRAP. The CDR3 runs 14 residues. The DNA for the CDR3 is TGTGCTAGTGGTTTAGGACTAGACAGAGATACGCAGTATTTT. It specifies CASGLGLDRDTQYF.

V and J are TRBV4-1 and TRBJ2-7; 9 nucleotides align to TRBD1. The V segment lost 0 bases and the J segment 5 bases; nucleotides outside the gene matches: 8. CDR1 is MGHRA, CDR2 YSYEKL, per germline. CDR3 length equals 16 residues. The CDR3 sequence: CASSQDPTGGRNEQYF. For the CDR3, the DNA is TGCGCCAGCAGCCAAGATCCGACAGGGGGAAGGAACGAGCAGTACTTC.

This chain links TRBV20-1 with TRBJ2-7; D remains ambiguous. The CDR3 is 11 amino acids. V lost 4 bases, J lost 3 bases, and 7 bases lay in between. CDR1 and CDR2 (germline): DFQATT, SNEGSKA (reference sequence). CDR3 residues: CSAKNVYEQYF. CDR3 nucleotide sequence: TGCAGTGCTAAGAACGTCTACGAGCAGTACTTC.

This chain joins TRBV15 and TRBJ2-7, with D unresolved. The CDR3 sequence is 14 residues long. Trimming took off 5 bases at V and 2 bases at J, with 13 bases between the two ends. Germline assignment: CDR1 LNHNV and CDR2 YYDKDF (reference sequence). The CDR3, as DNA: TGTGCCACCAGCTTCCGCGGTGCTACCTACGAGCAGTACTTC. Residues: CATSFRGATYEQYF.

The V gene is TRBV10-3, the J gene TRBJ2-7; D may be TRBD1 (6 bases). CDR3 length equals 12 residues. Trimming pared 7 bases from V and 3 bases from J, leaving 10 bases between. The V gene's germline CDR1 is ENHRY and CDR2 SYGVKD. Written as DNA, the CDR3 is TGTGCCATCATGGCAGGGGACTACGAGCAGTACTTC. Protein: CAIMAGDYEQYF.

V usage is TRBV19 and J usage is TRBJ2-2; D ambiguous. Germline CDR1 LNHDA, CDR2 SQIVND (reference sequence). CDR3 length: 16 residues. Trimming cost V 11 bases and J 4 bases, with 23 bases left between them. The CDR3 DNA sequence: TGTGCCGCTGGGGTCTCGGTGGGCTGGGGCACCGGGGAGCTGTTTTTT. This codes for CAAGVSVGWGTGELFF.

A single count supports this clone. The rearrangement joins TRBV7-9 to TRBJ2-7; 7 bases fit TRBD1. This CDR3 region has 14 residues. Losses at the gene ends were 8 bases for V and 1 base for J; bases not matched to a gene: 8. Germline CDR1 is SEHNR and CDR2 is FQNEAQ (reference sequence). The CDR3 DNA reads as TGTGCCAGCTCTTCACAGGGGTCGTCCTACGAGCAGTACTTC. The encoded protein is CASSSQGSSYEQYF.

V gene TRBV11-2 combines with J gene TRBJ2-3; weak D call: TRBD2 (6 bases). The CDR3 is 14 amino acids. From germline, CDR1 is SGHAT and CDR2 FQNNGV. V was trimmed by 4 bases and J by 9 bases, leaving 17 bases between them. The CDR3 loop reads CASSSEGLSKTQYF. In nucleotides, the CDR3 is TGTGCCAGCAGCTCCGAGGGACTTTCCAAAACGCAGTATTTT. Filled out from reference TRBV11-2 and TRBJ2-3, the complete variable domain reads EAGVAQSPRYKIIEKRQSVAFWCNPISGHATLYWYQQILGQGPKLLIQFQNNGVVDDSQLPKDRFSAERLKGVDSTLKIQPAKLEDSAVYLCASSSEGLSKTQYFGPGTRLTVL.

V usage is TRBV6-1 and J usage is TRBJ2-7; tentatively, D is TRBD2 (5 bases). Trimming shortened V by 11 bases and J by 7 bases, and 21 bases separated the two germline ends. Germline lookup yields CDR1 MNHNS and CDR2 SASEGT. The CDR3 is 13 amino acids. The CDR3 coding sequence is TGTGCCGGCGGACTGTGGGGAGTGGGTGAGCAGTACTTC. It yields the protein CAGGLWGVGEQYF.

This clone was seen just once. This chain connects TRBV4-2 to TRBJ2-2; D remains unclear. The V end lost 0 bases, the J end lost 4 bases, and 12 bases lay between the germline ends. CDR3 size: 16 residues. Germline V gives CDR1 LGHNA, CDR2 YNFKEQ. CDR3 protein: CASSQDRSAATGELFF. The CDR3, as DNA: TGTGCCAGCAGCCAAGATCGGTCGGCAGCCACCGGGGAGCTGTTTTTT.

The chain uses TRBV15 and TRBJ1-1; unclear D gene. This CDR3 has 13 amino acids. The V and J ends lost 7 bases and 0 bases respectively, with 9 bases between them. From germline, CDR1 is LNHNV and CDR2 YYDKDF (reference sequence). CDR3 in amino acids: CATTGGMNTEAFF. CDR3 DNA: TGTGCCACCACAGGCGGAATGAACACTGAAGCTTTCTTT.

V usage is TRBV7-9 and J usage is TRBJ1-2, with 7 bases matching TRBD1. Losses at the gene ends were 4 bases for V and 8 bases for J; bases not matched to a gene: 7. This CDR3 region has 13 residues. In germline, CDR1 is SEHNR, CDR2 FQNEAQ (reference sequence). Here the CDR3 DNA reads TGTGCCAGCAGCTCCATAAAAGGGGGCGGCTACACCTTC. This gives the protein CASSSIKGGGYTF.

Only one count was recorded for this clone. This sequence joins TRBV6-5 and TRBJ2-3; possible D gene TRBD1, 6 bases. V was shortened by 0 bases and J by 1 base, with 8 bases between the two germline ends. Looked up from germline, CDR1 is MNHEY and CDR2 is SVGAGI. The CDR3 spans 15 residues. Here the CDR3 reads CASSYSGARTDTQYF. For the CDR3, the DNA is TGTGCCAGCAGTTACTCGGGGGCCCGCACAGATACGCAGTATTTT.

The CDR3 DNA reads TGTGCTAGTGGTTCCCGTCCCGGGAGTGAGCAGTTCTTC. The encoded protein is CASGSRPGSEQFF. V and J are TRBV12-5 and TRBJ2-1, with D tentatively TRBD2 (6 bases). There are 13 residues in the CDR3. V was pared by 4 bases and J by 9 bases, with 13 bases between. CDR1 is LGHNT, CDR2 FRNRAP, per germline.

This chain connects TRBV19 to TRBJ1-1; D is uncertain. CDR3 length: 12 amino acids. The germline V gene encodes CDR1 LNHDA and CDR2 SQIVND (reference sequence). V was pared by 9 bases and J by 1 base, with 9 bases between. The CDR3 loop reads CASRGGNTEAFF. As DNA, the CDR3 is TGTGCCAGCCGGGGAGGGAACACTGAAGCTTTCTTT.

This clone was picked up a small number of times. This sequence joins TRBV13 and TRBJ2-7, with TRBD2 as a possible D gene (5 bases). The V gene's germline CDR1 is PRHDT and CDR2 FYEKMQ (reference sequence). The V gene lost 5 bases and the J gene lost 2 bases, with 13 bases spanning the gap. The CDR3 loop spans 14 amino acids. This CDR3 is CASSPGMQPYEQYF. The CDR3 DNA reads TGTGCCAGCAGCCCCGGGATGCAACCCTACGAGCAGTACTTC.

Notes on this clone: Different DNA sequences within this sample yield the same CDR3. The V gene is TRBV13, the J gene TRBJ1-3, with unresolved D. Germline values: CDR1 PRHDT, CDR2 FYEKMQ (reference sequence). This CDR3 has 15 residues. With 1 base removed from V and 0 bases from J, the gap between germline ends came to 7 bases. CDR3 in DNA: TGTGCCAGCAGCTTAGATTCAAGCTCTGGAAACACCATATATTTT. It codes for CASSLDSSSGNTIYF.

CDR3 loop: CASSLEDGSADTQYF. In DNA form, the CDR3 reads TGTGCCAGCAGCTTAGAGGACGGGAGTGCAGATACGCAGTATTTT. V usage is TRBV7-2 and J usage is TRBJ2-3; tentatively, D is TRBD2 (6 bases). CDR1 SGHTA and CDR2 FQGNSA come from the germline V gene. The CDR3 consists of 15 residues. Deletions cut 1 base from V and 4 bases from J, with 12 bases between.

Here the CDR3 reads CASRKREGRSEQFF. CDR3 DNA sequence: TGTGCCAGCAGAAAGCGGGAGGGCCGGAGTGAGCAGTTCTTC. This sequence joins TRBV11-2 and TRBJ2-1; TRBD2 aligns across 10 bases. From germline, CDR1 is SGHAT and CDR2 FQNNGV. The CDR3 consists of 14 residues. After removal of 6 bases from V and 9 bases from J, the junction contained 8 bases not matched to a gene.

The J gene is TRBJ2-7, the V gene TRBV27; D unresolved. V lost 3 bases, J lost 6 bases, and 9 bases lay in between. The germline V gene encodes CDR1 MNHEY and CDR2 SMNVEV (reference sequence). This CDR3 is 12 amino acids long. CDR3 in DNA: TGTGCCAGCAGTTTTTTTGGCGGCGAGCAGTACTTC. Translation: CASSFFGGEQYF.